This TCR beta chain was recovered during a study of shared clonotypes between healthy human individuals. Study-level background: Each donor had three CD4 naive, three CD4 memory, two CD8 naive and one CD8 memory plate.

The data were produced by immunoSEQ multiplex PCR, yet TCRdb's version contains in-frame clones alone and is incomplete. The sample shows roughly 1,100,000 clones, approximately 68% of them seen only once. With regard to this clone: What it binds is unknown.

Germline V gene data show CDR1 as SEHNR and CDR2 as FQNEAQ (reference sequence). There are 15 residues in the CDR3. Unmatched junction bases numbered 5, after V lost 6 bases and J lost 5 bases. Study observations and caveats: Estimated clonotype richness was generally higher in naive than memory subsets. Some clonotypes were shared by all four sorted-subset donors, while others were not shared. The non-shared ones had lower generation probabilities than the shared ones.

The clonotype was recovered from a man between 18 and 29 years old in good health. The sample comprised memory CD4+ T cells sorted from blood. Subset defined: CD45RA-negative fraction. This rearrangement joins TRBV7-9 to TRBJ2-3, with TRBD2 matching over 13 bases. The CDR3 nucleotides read TGTGCCAGCAGACTAGCGGGGGGGCATCAAGATACGCAGTATTTT. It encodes CASRLAGGHQDTQYF.